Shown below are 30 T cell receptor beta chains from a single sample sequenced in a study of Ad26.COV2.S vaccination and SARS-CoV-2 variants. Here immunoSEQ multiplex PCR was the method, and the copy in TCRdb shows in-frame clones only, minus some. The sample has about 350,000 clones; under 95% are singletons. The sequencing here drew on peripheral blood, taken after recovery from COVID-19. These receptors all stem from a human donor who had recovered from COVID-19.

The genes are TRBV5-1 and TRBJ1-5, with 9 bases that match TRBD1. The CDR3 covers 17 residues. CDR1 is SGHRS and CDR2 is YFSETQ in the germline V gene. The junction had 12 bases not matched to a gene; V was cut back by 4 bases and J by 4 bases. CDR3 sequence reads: CASSPGGDRATNQPQHF. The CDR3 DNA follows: TGCGCCAGCAGCCCCGGGGGGGACAGGGCGACAAATCAGCCCCAGCATTTT.

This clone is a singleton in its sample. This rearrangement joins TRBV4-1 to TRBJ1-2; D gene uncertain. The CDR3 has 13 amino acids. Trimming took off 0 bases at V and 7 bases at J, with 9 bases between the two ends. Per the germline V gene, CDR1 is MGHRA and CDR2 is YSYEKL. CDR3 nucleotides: TGCGCCAGCAGCCAAGACCGAAGTAGTGGCTACACCTTC. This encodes CASSQDRSSGYTF.

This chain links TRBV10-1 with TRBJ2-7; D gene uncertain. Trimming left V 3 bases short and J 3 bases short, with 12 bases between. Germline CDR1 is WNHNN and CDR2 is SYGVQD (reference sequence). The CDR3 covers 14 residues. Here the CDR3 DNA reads TGCGCCAGCAGTGATTTGTACGGCCTCTACGAGCAGTACTTC. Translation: CASSDLYGLYEQYF.

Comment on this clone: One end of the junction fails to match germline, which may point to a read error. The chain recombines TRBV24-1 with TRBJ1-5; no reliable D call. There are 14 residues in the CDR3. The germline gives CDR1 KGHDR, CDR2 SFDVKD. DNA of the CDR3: TGTGCCACCAGTGGCCCGAATAGCGATCAGCCCCAGCATTTT. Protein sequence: CATSGPNSDQPQHF.

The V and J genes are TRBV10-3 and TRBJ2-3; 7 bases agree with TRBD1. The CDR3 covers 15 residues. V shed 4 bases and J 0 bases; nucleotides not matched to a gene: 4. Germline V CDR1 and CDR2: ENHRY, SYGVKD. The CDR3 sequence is CAISADRVSTDTQYF. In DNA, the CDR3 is TGTGCCATCAGTGCCGACAGGGTGAGCACAGATACGCAGTATTTT.

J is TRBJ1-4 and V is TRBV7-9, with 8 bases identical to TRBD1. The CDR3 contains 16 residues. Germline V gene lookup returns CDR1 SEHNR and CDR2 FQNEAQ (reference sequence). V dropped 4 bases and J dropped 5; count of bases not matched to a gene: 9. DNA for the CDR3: TGTGCCAGCAGCTCATTGACAGGGGTTGGGAATGAAAAACTGTTTTTT. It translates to CASSSLTGVGNEKLFF.

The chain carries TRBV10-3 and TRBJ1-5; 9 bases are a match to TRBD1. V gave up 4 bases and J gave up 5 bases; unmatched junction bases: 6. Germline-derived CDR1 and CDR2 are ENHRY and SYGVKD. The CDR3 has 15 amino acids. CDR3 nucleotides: TGTGCCATCAGTGTCGGGGACAGGGCGTATCAGCCCCAGCATTTT. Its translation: CAISVGDRAYQPQHF.

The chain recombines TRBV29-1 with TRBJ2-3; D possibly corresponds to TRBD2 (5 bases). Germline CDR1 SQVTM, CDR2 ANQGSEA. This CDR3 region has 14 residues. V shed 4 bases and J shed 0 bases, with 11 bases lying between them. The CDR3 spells CSVGGTGSTDTQYF. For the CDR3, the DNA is TGCAGCGTTGGGGGTACGGGAAGCACAGATACGCAGTATTTT.

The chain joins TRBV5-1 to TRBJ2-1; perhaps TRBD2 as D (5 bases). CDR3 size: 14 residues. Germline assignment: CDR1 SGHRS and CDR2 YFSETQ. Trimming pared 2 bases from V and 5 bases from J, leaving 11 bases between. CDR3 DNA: TGCGCCAGCAGCTTTCTAGCAGTCGACAATGAGCAGTTCTTC. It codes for CASSFLAVDNEQFF. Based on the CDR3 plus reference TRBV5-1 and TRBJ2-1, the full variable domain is KAGVTQTPRYLIKTRGQQVTLSCSPISGHRSVSWYQQTPGQGLQFLFEYFSETQRNKGNFPGRFSGRQFSNSRSEMNVSTLELGDSALYLCASSFLAVDNEQFFGPGTRLTVL.

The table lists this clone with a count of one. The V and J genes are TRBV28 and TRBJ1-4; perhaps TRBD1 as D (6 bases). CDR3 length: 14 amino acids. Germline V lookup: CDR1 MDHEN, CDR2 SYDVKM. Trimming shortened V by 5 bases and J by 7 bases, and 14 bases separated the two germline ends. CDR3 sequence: CASSPQTGSEKLFF. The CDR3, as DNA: TGTGCCAGCAGTCCTCAGACAGGTAGTGAAAAACTGTTTTTT. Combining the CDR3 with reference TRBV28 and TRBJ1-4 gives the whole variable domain DVKVTQSSRYLVKRTGEKVFLECVQDMDHENMFWYRQDPGLGLRLIYFSYDVKMKEKGDIPEGYSVSREKKERFSLILESASTNQTSMYLCASSPQTGSEKLFFGSGTQLSVL.

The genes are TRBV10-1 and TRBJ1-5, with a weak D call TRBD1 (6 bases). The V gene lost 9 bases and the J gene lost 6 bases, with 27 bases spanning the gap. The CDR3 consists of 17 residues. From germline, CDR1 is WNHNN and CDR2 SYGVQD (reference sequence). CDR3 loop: CARVRGSRSRRPQPQHF. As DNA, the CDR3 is TGCGCCAGAGTCAGGGGTTCCCGGTCCCGCCGTCCTCAGCCCCAGCATTTT.

For the CDR3, the DNA is TGTGCCAGCAGGATAAGAGGGGTGAACTATGGCTACACCTTC. It codes for CASRIRGVNYGYTF. V usage is TRBV6-5 and J usage is TRBJ1-2, with D tentatively TRBD1 (5 bases). V lost 6 bases and J 2 bases, leaving 13 bases between the germline ends. The CDR3 length is 14 residues. Germline values: CDR1 MNHEY, CDR2 SVGAGI.

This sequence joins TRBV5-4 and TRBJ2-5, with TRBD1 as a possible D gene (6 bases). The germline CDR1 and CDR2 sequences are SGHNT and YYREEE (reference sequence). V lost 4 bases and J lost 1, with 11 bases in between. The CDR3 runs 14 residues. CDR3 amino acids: CASSPGTTQETQYF. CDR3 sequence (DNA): TGTGCCAGCAGCCCCGGGACAACCCAAGAGACCCAGTACTTC.

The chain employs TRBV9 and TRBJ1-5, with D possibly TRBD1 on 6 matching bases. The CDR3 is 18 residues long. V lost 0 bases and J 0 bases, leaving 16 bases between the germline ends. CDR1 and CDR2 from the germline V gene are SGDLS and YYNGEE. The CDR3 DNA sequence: TGTGCCAGCAGCGTAGGAGGATGGGGGGCGGATAGCAATCAGCCCCAGCATTTT. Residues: CASSVGGWGADSNQPQHF.

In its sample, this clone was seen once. CDR3 amino acids: CASSPRQGYGEEQYF. The DNA for the CDR3 is TGTGCCAGCAGTCCCCGACAGGGGTATGGTGAGGAGCAGTACTTC. The rearrangement uses TRBV27 and TRBJ2-7; TRBD1 agrees at 8 bases. Looked up from germline, CDR1 is MNHEY and CDR2 is SMNVEV (reference sequence). The CDR3 runs to 15 residues. V gave up 5 bases and J gave up 7 bases; unmatched junction bases: 13.

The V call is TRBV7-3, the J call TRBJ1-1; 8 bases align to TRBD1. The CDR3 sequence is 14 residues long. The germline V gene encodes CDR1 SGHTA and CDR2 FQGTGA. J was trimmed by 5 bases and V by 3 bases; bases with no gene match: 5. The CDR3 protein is CASSLDRERTEAFF. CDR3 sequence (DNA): TGTGCCAGCAGCTTGGACAGGGAGCGGACTGAAGCTTTCTTT.

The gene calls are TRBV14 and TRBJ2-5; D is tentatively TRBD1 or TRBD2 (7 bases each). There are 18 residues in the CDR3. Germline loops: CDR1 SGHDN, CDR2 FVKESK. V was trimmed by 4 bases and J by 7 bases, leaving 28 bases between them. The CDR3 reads CASSPIPPGPGGVGTQYF. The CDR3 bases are TGTGCCAGCAGCCCAATACCTCCGGGACCAGGGGGGGTAGGGACCCAGTACTTC.

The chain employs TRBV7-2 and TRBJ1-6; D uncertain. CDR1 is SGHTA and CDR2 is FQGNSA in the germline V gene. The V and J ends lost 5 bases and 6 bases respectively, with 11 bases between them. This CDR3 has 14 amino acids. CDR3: CASSAAVGNSPLHF. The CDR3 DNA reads TGTGCCAGCAGCGCCGCAGTTGGTAATTCACCCCTCCACTTT. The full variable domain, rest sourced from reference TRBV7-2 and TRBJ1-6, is GAGVSQSPSNKVTEKGKDVELRCDPISGHTALYWYRQSLGQGLEFLIYFQGNSAPDKSGLPSDRFSAERTGGSVSTLTIQRTQQEDSAVYLCASSAAVGNSPLHFGNGTRLTVT.

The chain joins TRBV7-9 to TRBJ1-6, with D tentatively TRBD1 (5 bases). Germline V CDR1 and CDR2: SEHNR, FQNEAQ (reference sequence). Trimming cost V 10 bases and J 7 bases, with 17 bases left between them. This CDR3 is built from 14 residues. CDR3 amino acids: CATQGGGKNSPLHF. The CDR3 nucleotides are TGTGCCACCCAGGGAGGAGGGAAAAATTCACCCCTCCACTTT. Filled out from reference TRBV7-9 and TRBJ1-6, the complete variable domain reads DTGVSQNPRHKITKRGQNVTFRCDPISEHNRLYWYRQTLGQGPEFLTYFQNEAQLEKSRLLSDRFSAERPKGSFSTLEIQRTEQGDSAMYLCATQGGGKNSPLHFGNGTRLTVT.

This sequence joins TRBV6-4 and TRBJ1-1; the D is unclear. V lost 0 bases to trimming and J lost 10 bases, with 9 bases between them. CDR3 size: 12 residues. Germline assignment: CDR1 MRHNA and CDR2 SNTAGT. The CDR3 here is CASSDSKGAAFF. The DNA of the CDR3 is TGTGCCAGCAGTGACTCGAAAGGAGCAGCTTTCTTT.

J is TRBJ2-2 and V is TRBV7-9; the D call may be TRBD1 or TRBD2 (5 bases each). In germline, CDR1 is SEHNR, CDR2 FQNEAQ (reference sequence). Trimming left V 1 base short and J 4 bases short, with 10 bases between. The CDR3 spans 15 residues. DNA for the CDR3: TGTGCCAGCAGCTTAGAGGGACGGGCCACCGGGGAGCTGTTTTTT. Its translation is CASSLEGRATGELFF.

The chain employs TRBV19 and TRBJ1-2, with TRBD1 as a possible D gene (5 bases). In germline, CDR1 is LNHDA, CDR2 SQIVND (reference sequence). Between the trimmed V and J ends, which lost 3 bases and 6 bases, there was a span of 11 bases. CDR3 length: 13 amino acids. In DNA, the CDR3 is TGTGCCAGTAGTATCCGGGGCGCGGATGGCTACACCTTC. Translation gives CASSIRGADGYTF.

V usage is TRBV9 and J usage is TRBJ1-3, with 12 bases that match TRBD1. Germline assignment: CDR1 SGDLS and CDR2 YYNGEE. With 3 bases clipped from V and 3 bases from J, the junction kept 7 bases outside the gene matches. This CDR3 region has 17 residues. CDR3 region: CASSAGQGARSGNTIYF. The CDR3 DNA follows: TGTGCCAGCAGCGCGGGACAGGGGGCGAGGAGTGGAAACACCATATATTTT.

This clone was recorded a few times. This CDR3 reads CASSPQQGIDEQYF. CDR3 bases: TGTGCCAGCAGCCCGCAACAGGGAATAGACGAGCAGTACTTC. The V call is TRBV7-3, the J call TRBJ2-7; TRBD1 might be the D (6 bases). V was trimmed by 5 bases and J by 5 bases, leaving 16 bases between them. This CDR3 is 14 amino acids long. CDR1 and CDR2 from the germline V gene are SGHTA and FQGTGA.

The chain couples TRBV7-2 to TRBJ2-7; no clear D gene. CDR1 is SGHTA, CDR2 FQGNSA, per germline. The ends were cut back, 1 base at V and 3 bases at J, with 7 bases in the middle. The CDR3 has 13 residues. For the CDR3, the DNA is TGTGCCAGCAGCTTAGTAGGTTTCTACGAGCAGTACTTC. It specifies CASSLVGFYEQYF.

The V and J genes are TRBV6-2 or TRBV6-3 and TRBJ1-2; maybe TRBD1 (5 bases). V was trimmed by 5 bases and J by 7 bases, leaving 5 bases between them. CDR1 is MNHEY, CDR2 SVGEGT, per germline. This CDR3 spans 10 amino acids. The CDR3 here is CASSTGGYTF. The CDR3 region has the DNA TGTGCCAGCAGTACAGGTGGCTACACCTTC.

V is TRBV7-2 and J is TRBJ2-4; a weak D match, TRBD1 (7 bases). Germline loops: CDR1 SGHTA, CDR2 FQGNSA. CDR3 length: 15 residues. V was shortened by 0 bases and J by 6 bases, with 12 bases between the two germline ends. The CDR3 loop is CASSLARGDRNIQYF. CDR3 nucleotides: TGTGCCAGCAGCTTAGCGAGGGGGGACAGAAACATTCAGTACTTC.

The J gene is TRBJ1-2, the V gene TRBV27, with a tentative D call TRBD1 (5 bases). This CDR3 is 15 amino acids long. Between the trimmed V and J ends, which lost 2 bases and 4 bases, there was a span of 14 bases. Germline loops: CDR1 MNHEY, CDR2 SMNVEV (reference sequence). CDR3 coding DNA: TGTGCCAGCAGTTTACAGGGAGGGCTTATCTATGGCTACACCTTC. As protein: CASSLQGGLIYGYTF.

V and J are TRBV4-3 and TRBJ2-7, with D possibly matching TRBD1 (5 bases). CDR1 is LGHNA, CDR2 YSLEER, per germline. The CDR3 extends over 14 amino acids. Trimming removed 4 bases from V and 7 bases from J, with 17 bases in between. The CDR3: CASSPLVGAGEQYF. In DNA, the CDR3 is TGCGCCAGCAGCCCCCTCGTAGGGGCCGGGGAGCAGTACTTC.

CDR3 amino acids: CASSARPSGGEETQYF. DNA of the CDR3: TGTGCCAGCAGCGCCCGGCCTAGCGGGGGGGAAGAGACCCAGTACTTC. This chain connects TRBV9 to TRBJ2-5, with 12 bases matching TRBD2. Germline-derived CDR1 and CDR2 are SGDLS and YYNGEE. The CDR3 sequence is 16 residues long. Trimming cost V 3 bases and J 3 bases; bases outside gene matches: 6.